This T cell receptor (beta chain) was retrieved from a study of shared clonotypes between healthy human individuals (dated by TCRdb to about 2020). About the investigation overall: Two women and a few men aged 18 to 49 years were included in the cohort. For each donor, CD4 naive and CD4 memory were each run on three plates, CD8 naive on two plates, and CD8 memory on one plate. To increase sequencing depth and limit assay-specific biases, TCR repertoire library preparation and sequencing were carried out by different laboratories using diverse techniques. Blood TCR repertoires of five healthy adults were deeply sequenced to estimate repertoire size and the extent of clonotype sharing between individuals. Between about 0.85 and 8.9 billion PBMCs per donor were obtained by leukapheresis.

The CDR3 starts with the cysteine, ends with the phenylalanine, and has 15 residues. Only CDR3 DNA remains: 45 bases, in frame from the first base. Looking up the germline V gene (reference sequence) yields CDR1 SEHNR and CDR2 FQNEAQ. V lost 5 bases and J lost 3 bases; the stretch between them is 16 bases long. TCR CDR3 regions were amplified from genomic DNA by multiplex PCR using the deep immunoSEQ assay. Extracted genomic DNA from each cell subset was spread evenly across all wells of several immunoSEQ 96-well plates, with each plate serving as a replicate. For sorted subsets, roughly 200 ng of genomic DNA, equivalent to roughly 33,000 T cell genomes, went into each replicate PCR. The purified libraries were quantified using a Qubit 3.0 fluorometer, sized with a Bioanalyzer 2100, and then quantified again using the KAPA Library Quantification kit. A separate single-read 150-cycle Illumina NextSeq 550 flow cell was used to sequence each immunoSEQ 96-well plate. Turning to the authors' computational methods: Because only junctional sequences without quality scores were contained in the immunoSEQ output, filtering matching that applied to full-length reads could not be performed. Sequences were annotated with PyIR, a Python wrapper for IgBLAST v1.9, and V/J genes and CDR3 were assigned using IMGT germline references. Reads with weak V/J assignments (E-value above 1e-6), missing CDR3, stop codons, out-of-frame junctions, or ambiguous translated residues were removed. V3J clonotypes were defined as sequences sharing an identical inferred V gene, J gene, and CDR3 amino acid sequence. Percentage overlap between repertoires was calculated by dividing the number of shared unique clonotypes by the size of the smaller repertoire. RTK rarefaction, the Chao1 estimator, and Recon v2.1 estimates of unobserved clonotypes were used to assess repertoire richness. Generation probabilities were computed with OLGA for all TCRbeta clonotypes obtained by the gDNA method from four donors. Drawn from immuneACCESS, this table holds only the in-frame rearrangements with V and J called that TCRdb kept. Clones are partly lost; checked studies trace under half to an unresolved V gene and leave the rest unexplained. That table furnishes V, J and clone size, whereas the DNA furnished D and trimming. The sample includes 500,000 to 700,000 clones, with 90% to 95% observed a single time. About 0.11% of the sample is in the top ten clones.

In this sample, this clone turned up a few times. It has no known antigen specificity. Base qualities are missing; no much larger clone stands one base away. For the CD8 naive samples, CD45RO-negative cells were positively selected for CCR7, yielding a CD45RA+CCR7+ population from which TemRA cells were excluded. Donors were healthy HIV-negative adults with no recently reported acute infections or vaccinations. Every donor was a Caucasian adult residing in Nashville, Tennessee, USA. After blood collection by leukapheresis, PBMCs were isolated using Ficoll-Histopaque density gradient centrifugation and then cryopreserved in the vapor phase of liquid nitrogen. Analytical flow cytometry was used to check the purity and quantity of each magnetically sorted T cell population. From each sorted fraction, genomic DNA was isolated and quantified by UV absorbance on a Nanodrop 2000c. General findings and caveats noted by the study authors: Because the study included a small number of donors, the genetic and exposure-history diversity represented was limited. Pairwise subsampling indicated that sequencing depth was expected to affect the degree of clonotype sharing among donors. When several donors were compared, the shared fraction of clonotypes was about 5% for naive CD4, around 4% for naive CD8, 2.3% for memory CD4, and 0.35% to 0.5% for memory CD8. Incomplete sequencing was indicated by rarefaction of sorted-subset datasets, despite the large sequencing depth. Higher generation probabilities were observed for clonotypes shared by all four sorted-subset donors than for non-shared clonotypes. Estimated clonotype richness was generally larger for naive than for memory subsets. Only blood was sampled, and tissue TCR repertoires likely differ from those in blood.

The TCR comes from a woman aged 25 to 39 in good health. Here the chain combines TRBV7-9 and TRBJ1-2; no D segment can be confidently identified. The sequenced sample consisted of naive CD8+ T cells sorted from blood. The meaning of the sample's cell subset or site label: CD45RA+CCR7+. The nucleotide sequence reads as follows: TGTGCCAGCAGCCCAGCCCTGACAAGAGACTATGGCTACACCTTC. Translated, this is CASSPALTRDYGYTF. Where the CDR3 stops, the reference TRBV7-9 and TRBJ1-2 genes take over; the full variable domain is DTGVSQNPRHKITKRGQNVTFRCDPISEHNRLYWYRQTLGQGPEFLTYFQNEAQLEKSRLLSDRFSAERPKGSFSTLEIQRTEQGDSAMYLCASSPALTRDYGYTFGSGTRLTVV.